This T cell receptor (beta chain) emerged from a study of cytomegalovirus exposure and HLA in healthy donors. In the PCR, 60 Vbeta and 13 Jbeta primers were used. Some clones are missing from TCRdb's copy, which holds only in-frame ones; the method was immunoSEQ multiplex PCR. The repertoire holds over 65,000 clones, roughly 76% seen once, with 7% to 9% in the top ten. Note on this clone: Its antigen is unidentified.

With 3 bases clipped from V and 8 bases from J, the junction kept 8 bases outside the gene matches. Germline CDR1 is MGHRA and CDR2 is YSYEKL. The CDR3 spans 16 residues. General study points: The classifier reportedly diagnosed cytomegalovirus status with high specificity and sensitivity. The study found most TCR sequences rare, yet found some public TCRs in many donors. V segments that were indistinguishable, TRBV6-2 and TRBV6-3 among them, were omitted from analysis.

The sequenced sample was PBMCs. V gene TRBV4-1 combines with J gene TRBJ2-1; 12 positions match TRBD2. This TCR came from a woman aged 40 to 49 in good health and CMV-seronegative. The DNA of the CDR3 is TGCGCCAGCAGCCAGGTACCTAGCGGGGGGGACTATGAGCAGTTCTTC. Amino acid sequence: CASSQVPSGGDYEQFF.